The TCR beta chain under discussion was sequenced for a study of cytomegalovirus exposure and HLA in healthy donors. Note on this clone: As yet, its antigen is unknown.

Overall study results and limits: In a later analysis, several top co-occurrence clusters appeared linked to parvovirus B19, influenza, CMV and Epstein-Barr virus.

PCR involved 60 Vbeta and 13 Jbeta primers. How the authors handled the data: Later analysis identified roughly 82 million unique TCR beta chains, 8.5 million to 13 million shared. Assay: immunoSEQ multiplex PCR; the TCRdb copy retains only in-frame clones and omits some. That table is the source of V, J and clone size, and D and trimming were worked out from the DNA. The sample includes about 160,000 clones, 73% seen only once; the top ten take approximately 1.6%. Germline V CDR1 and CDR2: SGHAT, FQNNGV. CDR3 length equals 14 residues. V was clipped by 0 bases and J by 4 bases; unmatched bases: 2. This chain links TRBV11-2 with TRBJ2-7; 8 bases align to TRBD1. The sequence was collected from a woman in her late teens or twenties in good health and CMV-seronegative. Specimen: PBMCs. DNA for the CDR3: TGTGCCAGCAGCTTAGACAGACAGGGGTACGAGCAGTACTTC. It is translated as CASSLDRQGYEQYF.